The 30 T cell receptor beta chains in this list originate from one sample, sequenced in a study of identifying expanded T cells in peripheral blood. Data came from immunoSEQ multiplex PCR; TCRdb stores just in-frame clones and leaves some out. The sample records about 81,000 clones, roughly 89% being singletons. The sample comprised blood. Every receptor here comes from a person aged 18 to 75 in good health.

The chain joins TRBV2 to TRBJ1-1; no definite D call. CDR1 is SNHLY, CDR2 FYNNEI, per germline. There are 11 residues in the CDR3. V was shortened by 7 bases and J by 3 bases, with 6 bases between the two germline ends. The CDR3 nucleotides read TGTGCCAGCATACGAGACACTGAAGCTTTCTTT. It yields the protein CASIRDTEAFF.

V and J are TRBV19 and TRBJ1-2; D gene ambiguous. The germline CDR1 and CDR2 sequences are LNHDA and SQIVND (reference sequence). CDR3 length: 17 amino acids. V lost 0 bases and J lost 8, with 22 bases in between. The CDR3 nucleotides read TGTGCCAGTAGTATAGATCTATGGGCGGCCGAGACCAGGGGCTACACCTTC. Its protein product is CASSIDLWAAETRGYTF.

This chain joins TRBV7-2 and TRBJ2-2; no firm D call. The CDR3 consists of 12 residues. Per the germline V gene, CDR1 is SGHTA and CDR2 is FQGNSA. Trimming took off 5 bases at V and 4 bases at J, with 5 bases between the two ends. This CDR3 reads CASSLGTGELFF. In DNA form, the CDR3 reads TGTGCCAGCAGCCTCGGCACCGGGGAGCTGTTTTTT.

J is TRBJ1-1 and V is TRBV7-2; D is uncertain. Trimming stripped 3 bases from V and 5 bases from J, with 10 bases between. Per the germline V gene, CDR1 is SGHTA and CDR2 is FQGNSA. The CDR3 has 13 amino acids. DNA of the CDR3: TGTGCCAGCAGCTTCGAGCGGGGAACTGAAGCTTTCTTT. It specifies CASSFERGTEAFF.

The chain combines TRBV9 with TRBJ1-1, with 7 bases aligning to TRBD1. Trimming at V came to 4 bases and at J to 9 bases, leaving 9 bases not matched to a gene. The CDR3 runs to 13 residues. Germline V gene data show CDR1 as SGDLS and CDR2 as YYNGEE. CDR3 sequence (DNA): TGTGCCAGCAGCCCCTTGGGGGGACAGAAAGCTTTCTTT. This translates into CASSPLGGQKAFF.

The chain employs TRBV5-1 and TRBJ2-7; 7 bases agree with TRBD1. The CDR3 consists of 16 residues. From germline, CDR1 is SGHRS and CDR2 YFSETQ. The junction had 8 bases not matched to a gene; V was cut back by 2 bases and J by 0 bases. The CDR3 spells CASSFPLRDSSYEQYF. CDR3 nucleotide sequence: TGCGCCAGCAGCTTTCCATTACGGGACAGCTCCTACGAGCAGTACTTC.

The chain couples TRBV4-2 to TRBJ1-1, with 7 nucleotides matching TRBD1. V trimming: 4 bases; J trimming: 5 bases; junction bases outside the gene matches: 7. The V gene's germline CDR1 is LGHNA and CDR2 YNFKEQ. This CDR3 comprises 14 residues. For the CDR3, the DNA is TGTGCCAGCAGCCTGGACGACAGGGAAACTGAAGCTTTCTTT. This encodes CASSLDDRETEAFF.

The gene calls are TRBV7-2 and TRBJ1-1; 10 bases align to TRBD1. The germline V gene encodes CDR1 SGHTA and CDR2 FQGNSA. V lost 3 bases, J lost 9 bases, and 1 base stayed unmatched. The length of the CDR3 is 12 residues. CDR3 nucleotides: TGTGCCAGCAGCTTTGACAGGGGGCAAGCTTTCTTT. Translation gives CASSFDRGQAFF. The full variable domain, its missing parts supplied by reference TRBV7-2 and TRBJ1-1, is GAGVSQSPSNKVTEKGKDVELRCDPISGHTALYWYRQSLGQGLEFLIYFQGNSAPDKSGLPSDRFSAERTGGSVSTLTIQRTQQEDSAVYLCASSFDRGQAFFGQGTRLTVV.

This clone is a singleton in its sample. The rearrangement links TRBV5-1 to TRBJ2-7, with 7 bases that match TRBD1. The CDR3 length is 14 residues. Germline CDR1 reads SGHRS; CDR2 reads YFSETQ. Trimming removed 0 bases from V and 4 bases from J; junction bases left unmatched: 4. CDR3 protein: CASSLDRGLYEQYF. The CDR3 DNA is TGCGCCAGCAGCTTGGACAGGGGTTTATACGAGCAGTACTTC.

This clone was counted between two and nine times. The chain couples TRBV7-3 to TRBJ2-2; perhaps TRBD1 as D (6 bases). Germline loops: CDR1 SGHTA, CDR2 FQGTGA. The length of the CDR3 is 17 residues. V gave up 5 bases and J gave up 1 base, with 17 bases separating them. CDR3 loop: CASSPYRQELNTGELFF. CDR3 DNA: TGTGCCAGCAGCCCCTACCGACAGGAGCTGAACACCGGGGAGCTGTTTTTT. Full variable domain (remainder filled in from reference TRBV7-3 and TRBJ2-2): GAGVSQTPSNKVTEKGKYVELRCDPISGHTALYWYRQSLGQGPEFLIYFQGTGAADDSGLPNDRFFAVRPEGSVSTLKIQRTERGDSAVYLCASSPYRQELNTGELFFGEGSRLTVL.

The chain combines TRBV7-3 with TRBJ2-3, with 12 positions matching TRBD2. Trimming cost V 5 bases and J 5 bases; bases outside gene matches: 5. CDR1 and CDR2 (germline): SGHTA, FQGTGA. The CDR3 runs to 15 residues. The CDR3 nucleotides are TGTGCCAGCAGCACCCTAGCGGGAGGGTTAGATACGCAGTATTTT. Its translation is CASSTLAGGLDTQYF.

V and J are TRBV9 and TRBJ2-1; 12 bases match TRBD2. CDR1 and CDR2 (germline): SGDLS, YYNGEE. V shed 4 bases, J shed 5 bases, and the junction held 7 bases outside the gene matches. The length of the CDR3 is 16 residues. CDR3 sequence reads: CASSTRPSGRDNEQFF. For the CDR3, the DNA is TGTGCCAGCAGCACTCGTCCTAGCGGGAGGGACAATGAGCAGTTCTTC.

The chain links TRBV19 to TRBJ2-7, with 7 bases that match TRBD2. The germline V gene encodes CDR1 LNHDA and CDR2 SQIVND (reference sequence). V gave up 3 bases and J gave up 0 bases; unmatched junction bases: 11. The CDR3 spans 17 residues. CDR3 in amino acids: CASSIAAASGVSYEQYF. The CDR3 DNA reads as TGTGCCAGTAGTATCGCGGCGGCCAGCGGGGTCTCCTACGAGCAGTACTTC.

The rearrangement joins TRBV9 to TRBJ2-2; 11 bases agree with TRBD2. The V gene's germline CDR1 is SGDLS and CDR2 YYNGEE. The CDR3 covers 19 residues. Trimming at V came to 4 bases and at J to 3 bases, leaving 14 bases not matched to a gene. The CDR3 DNA reads as TGTGCCAGCAGCACTGGGGATCCTGGACTAGCGGGTGACACCGGGGAGCTGTTTTTT. Amino acids: CASSTGDPGLAGDTGELFF.

The V call is TRBV19, the J call TRBJ2-2; 7 bases map to TRBD1. Germline assignment: CDR1 LNHDA and CDR2 SQIVND (reference sequence). V lost 6 bases, J lost 4 bases, and 5 bases stayed unmatched. This CDR3 is built from 14 residues. The CDR3 sequence: CASSPGQSTGELFF. The CDR3 DNA reads as TGTGCCAGTAGCCCGGGACAGAGCACCGGGGAGCTGTTTTTT.

The chain links TRBV6-5 to TRBJ2-5, with D maybe TRBD2 (7 bases). Germline V gene lookup returns CDR1 MNHEY and CDR2 SVGAGI. V lost 8 bases and J lost 3, with 10 bases in between. The length of the CDR3 is 12 residues. CDR3 bases: TGTGCCAGCGGGAGGGGGAAAGAGACCCAGTACTTC. Its protein is CASGRGKETQYF.

The chain joins TRBV18 to TRBJ1-4; D is uncertain. Trimming shortened V by 0 bases and J by 4 bases, and 15 bases separated the two germline ends. Germline CDR1 KGHSH, CDR2 LQKENI. This CDR3 region has 17 residues. The CDR3 region has the DNA TGTGCCAGCTCACCACCGGTGGGGAACGGACTTAATGAAAAACTGTTTTTT. This gives the protein CASSPPVGNGLNEKLFF.

This clone was picked up one time. V usage is TRBV11-3 and J usage is TRBJ2-5; TRBD1 matches 7 bases. In germline, CDR1 is SGHNT, CDR2 YENEEA. The CDR3 length is 12 residues. After removal of 4 bases from V and 4 bases from J, the junction contained 0 bases not matched to a gene. The CDR3: CASSSGGETQYF. The DNA for the CDR3 is TGTGCCAGCAGCTCAGGGGGAGAGACCCAGTACTTC.

The rearrangement joins TRBV23-1 to TRBJ2-1; 13 bases fit TRBD2. TRBV23-1 is filed as an ORF, its function uncertain. This CDR3 has 15 amino acids. After removal of 8 bases from V and 10 bases from J, the junction contained 11 bases not matched to a gene. The DNA of the CDR3 is TGCGCCAGCGGCCCAGGACTAGCGGGAGTCGGGGAGCAGTTCTTC. Translated: CASGPGLAGVGEQFF.

The chain uses TRBV2 and TRBJ1-1; D unresolved. The CDR3 covers 14 residues. CDR1 and CDR2 (germline): SNHLY, FYNNEI. As DNA, the CDR3 is TGTGTCGCAAGGGCGTCACAACTGAACACTGAAGCTTTCTTT. This gives the protein CVARASQLNTEAFF.

The V and J genes are TRBV28 and TRBJ1-4, with D possibly TRBD1 on 6 matching bases. Germline lookup yields CDR1 MDHEN and CDR2 SYDVKM. The V and J ends lost 10 bases and 0 bases respectively, with 12 bases between them. The CDR3 is made up of 14 amino acids. The CDR3 protein is CATGPGATNEKLFF. DNA for the CDR3: TGTGCCACCGGACCAGGGGCAACTAATGAAAAACTGTTTTTT.

The gene calls are TRBV12-5 and TRBJ2-2; no definite D call. CDR3 length: 13 amino acids. The V end lost 6 bases, the J end lost 0 bases, and 5 bases lay between the germline ends. Germline-derived CDR1 and CDR2 are LGHNT and FRNRAP. The CDR3 DNA reads as TGTGCTAGTGGGCTCACGAACACCGGGGAGCTGTTTTTT. Protein sequence: CASGLTNTGELFF.

The chain has TRBV15 and TRBJ2-7; D is uncertain. V was cut by 0 bases and J by 0 bases, with 12 bases left in between. CDR1 is LNHNV, CDR2 YYDKDF, per germline (reference sequence). The CDR3 runs to 16 residues. Here the CDR3 reads CATSRDWSSGSYEQYF. The DNA for the CDR3 is TGTGCCACCAGCAGAGATTGGAGTAGTGGCTCCTACGAGCAGTACTTC.

The chain recombines TRBV30 with TRBJ2-3; no firm D call. The V gene lost 0 bases and the J gene lost 1 base, with 8 bases spanning the gap. Germline V CDR1 and CDR2: GTSNPN, SVGIG (reference sequence). The CDR3 has 14 amino acids. The CDR3, as DNA: TGTGCCTGGAGTGTAGGCAGTCGCACAGATACGCAGTATTTT. Amino acid sequence: CAWSVGSRTDTQYF.

The rearrangement joins TRBV5-8 to TRBJ2-1; perhaps D is TRBD1 or TRBD2 (5 bases each). Looked up from germline, CDR1 is SGHTS and CDR2 is YDEGEE. The CDR3 runs 16 residues. V lost 4 bases, J lost 3 bases, and 17 bases lay in between. This chain's CDR3 is CASSDGTSSFYNEQFF. For the CDR3, the DNA is TGTGCCAGCAGCGATGGGACGAGTTCCTTCTACAATGAGCAGTTCTTC.

CDR3 protein: CASSLAPLREQFF. In nucleotides, the CDR3 is TGCGCCAGCAGCTTGGCCCCTCTTAGGGAGCAGTTCTTC. The V gene is TRBV5-1, the J gene TRBJ2-1; no definite D call. Looked up from germline, CDR1 is SGHRS and CDR2 is YFSETQ. This CDR3 has 13 amino acids. Trimming removed 0 bases from V and 10 bases from J, with 11 bases in between.

This chain connects TRBV5-4 to TRBJ1-1; D possibly corresponds to TRBD1 (5 bases). Per the germline V gene, CDR1 is SGHNT and CDR2 is YYREEE (reference sequence). V was cut by 0 bases and J by 3 bases, with 12 bases left in between. The CDR3 sequence is 15 residues long. CDR3 sequence reads: CASSLASGVYTEAFF. The CDR3 DNA reads TGTGCCAGCAGCTTGGCCTCGGGGGTGTACACTGAAGCTTTCTTT.

Written as DNA, the CDR3 is TGTGCCAGCAGGTCCGGGACAGGGGTAGGGAGGAACACTGAAGCTTTCTTT. Protein product: CASRSGTGVGRNTEAFF. The gene calls are TRBV28 and TRBJ1-1, with 10 bases lining up with TRBD1. Germline V gene lookup returns CDR1 MDHEN and CDR2 SYDVKM. V shed 6 bases and J 1 base; nucleotides not matched to a gene: 11. The CDR3 runs to 17 residues.

The chain joins TRBV29-1 to TRBJ2-4; weak D call: TRBD1 (6 bases). The CDR3 runs 12 residues. CDR1 is SQVTM, CDR2 ANQGSEA, per germline. V gave up 0 bases and J gave up 15 bases, with 15 bases separating them. CDR3 sequence reads: CSVEDGSARGYF. The CDR3 DNA follows: TGCAGCGTTGAAGACGGGTCAGCCAGGGGGTACTTC.

The chain recombines TRBV19 with TRBJ2-2; D is unresolved. Trimming shortened V by 2 bases and J by 5 bases, and 6 bases separated the two germline ends. The CDR3 sequence is 13 residues long. The germline gives CDR1 LNHDA, CDR2 SQIVND (reference sequence). The CDR3 nucleotides read TGTGCCAGTAGTATATTCGGGACCGGGGAGCTGTTTTTT. Protein sequence: CASSIFGTGELFF.